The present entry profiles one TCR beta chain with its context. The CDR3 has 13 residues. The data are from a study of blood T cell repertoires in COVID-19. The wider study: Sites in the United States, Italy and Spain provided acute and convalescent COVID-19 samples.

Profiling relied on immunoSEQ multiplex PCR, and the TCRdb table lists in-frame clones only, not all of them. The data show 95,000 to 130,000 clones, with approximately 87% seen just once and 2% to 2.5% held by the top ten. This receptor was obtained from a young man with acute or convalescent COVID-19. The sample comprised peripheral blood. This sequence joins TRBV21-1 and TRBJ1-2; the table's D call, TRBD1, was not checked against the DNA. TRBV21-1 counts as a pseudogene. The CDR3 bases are TGTGCCAGCAGCAAAGACACTAACTATGGCTACACCTTC. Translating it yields CASSKDTNYGYTF.